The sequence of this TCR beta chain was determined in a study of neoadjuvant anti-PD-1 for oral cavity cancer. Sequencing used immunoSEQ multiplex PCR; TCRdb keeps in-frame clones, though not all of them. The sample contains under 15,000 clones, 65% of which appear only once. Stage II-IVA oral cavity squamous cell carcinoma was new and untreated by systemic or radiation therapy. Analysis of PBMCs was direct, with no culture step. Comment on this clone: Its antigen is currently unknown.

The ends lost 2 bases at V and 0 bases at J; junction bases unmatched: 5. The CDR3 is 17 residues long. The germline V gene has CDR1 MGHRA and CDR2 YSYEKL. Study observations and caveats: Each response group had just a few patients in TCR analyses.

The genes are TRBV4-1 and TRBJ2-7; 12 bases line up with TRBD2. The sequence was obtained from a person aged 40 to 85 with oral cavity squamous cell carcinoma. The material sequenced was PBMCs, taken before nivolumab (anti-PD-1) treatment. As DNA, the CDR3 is TGCGCCAGCAGCCAAAGACTAGCGGGAGTGAGCTCCTACGAGCAGTACTTC. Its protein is CASSQRLAGVSSYEQYF.